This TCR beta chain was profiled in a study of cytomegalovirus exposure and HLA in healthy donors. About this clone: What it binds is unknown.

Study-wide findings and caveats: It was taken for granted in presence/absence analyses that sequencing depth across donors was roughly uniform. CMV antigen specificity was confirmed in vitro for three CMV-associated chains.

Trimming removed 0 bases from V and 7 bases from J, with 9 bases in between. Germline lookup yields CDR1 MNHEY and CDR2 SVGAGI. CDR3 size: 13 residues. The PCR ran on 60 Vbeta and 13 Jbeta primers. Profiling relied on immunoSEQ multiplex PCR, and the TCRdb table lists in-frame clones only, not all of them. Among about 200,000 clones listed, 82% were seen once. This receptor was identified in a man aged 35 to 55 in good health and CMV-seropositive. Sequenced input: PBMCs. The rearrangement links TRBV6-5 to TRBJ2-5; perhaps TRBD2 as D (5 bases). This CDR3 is CASSYSGAGTQYF. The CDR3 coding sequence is TGTGCCAGCAGTTACTCGGGTGCGGGGACCCAGTACTTC.